The 3 T cell receptor beta chains in this list originate from one sample, sequenced in a study of CD8 T cell repertoires and HIV-1 epitope variants (dated by TCRdb to the early 2020s). Library prep was done by the immunoSEQ multiplex PCR assay. The source is immuneACCESS, and TCRdb retained only in-frame sequences with V and J called. Part of the clones is not carried over; for the studies checked, unresolved V genes explain less than half of this, and the remainder is unexplained. The sample profile shows tens of thousands of clones; 60% to 80% of them were found once. The ten largest clonotypes hold 20% to 30% of the sample. Input material: uncultured baseline CD8+ T cells from peripheral blood mononuclear cells (PBMCs). All receptors derive from a male donor with HIV.

V and J are TRBV28 and TRBJ2-5; 7 positions agree with TRBD1. Trimming removed 4 bases from V and 0 bases from J; junction bases left unmatched: 11. The CDR3 sequence is 17 residues long. Germline assignment: CDR1 MDHEN and CDR2 SYDVKM. DNA of the CDR3: TGTGCCAGCAGTTCCCTCCGTCAGGACAGGTACCAAGAGACCCAGTACTTC. As protein: CASSSLRQDRYQETQYF.

Only one count was recorded for this clone. This sequence joins TRBV4-1 and TRBJ2-2; D is perhaps TRBD2 (5 bases). The CDR3 sequence is 15 residues long. Looked up from germline, CDR1 is MGHRA and CDR2 is YSYEKL. Trimming removed 5 bases from V and 0 bases from J, with 10 bases in between. Here the CDR3 reads CASSEDSSNTGELFF. For the CDR3, the DNA is TGCGCCAGCAGCGAGGACTCTTCGAACACCGGGGAGCTGTTTTTT.

The genes are TRBV27 and TRBJ1-2; 7 bases align to TRBD1. The V gene's germline CDR1 is MNHEY and CDR2 SMNVEV (reference sequence). Losses at the gene ends were 5 bases for V and 0 bases for J; bases not matched to a gene: 6. The CDR3 totals 15 residues. CDR3 protein: CASSPAGQTNYGYTF. The CDR3 DNA reads as TGTGCCAGCAGTCCGGCGGGACAGACTAACTATGGCTACACCTTC.